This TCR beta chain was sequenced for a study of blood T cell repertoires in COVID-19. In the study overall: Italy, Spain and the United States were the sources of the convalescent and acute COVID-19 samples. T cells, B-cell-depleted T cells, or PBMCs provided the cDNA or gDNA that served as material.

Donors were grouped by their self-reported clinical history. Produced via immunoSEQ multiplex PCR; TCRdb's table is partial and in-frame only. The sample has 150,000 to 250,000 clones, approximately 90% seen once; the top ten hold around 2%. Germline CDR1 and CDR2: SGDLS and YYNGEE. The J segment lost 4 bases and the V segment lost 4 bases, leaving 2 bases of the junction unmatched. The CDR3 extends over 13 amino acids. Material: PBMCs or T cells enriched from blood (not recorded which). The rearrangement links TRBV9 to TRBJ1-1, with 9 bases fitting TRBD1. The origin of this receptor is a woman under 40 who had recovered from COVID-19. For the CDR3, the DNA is TGTGCCAGCAGCCAGGACAGGGGCACTGAAGCTTTCTTT. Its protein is CASSQDRGTEAFF. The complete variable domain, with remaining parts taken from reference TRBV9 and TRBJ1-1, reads DSGVTQTPKHLITATGQRVTLRCSPRSGDLSVYWYQQSLDQGLQFLIQYYNGEERAKGNILERFSAQQFPDLHSELNLSSLELGDSALYFCASSQDRGTEAFFGQGTRLTVV.